This entry concerns a single T cell receptor (beta chain). No antigen is known for it. This record belongs to a study of T cell repertoires in cytomegalovirus infection. Study-level information: Well-studied HLA-B-restricted CMV epitopes were used in the study alongside recently identified HLA-C-restricted ones. CMV infection plus the matching HLA type was flagged by public TCR beta signatures. Study conclusions and caveats: Ex vivo responses were dominated by HLA-C-restricted CMV-specific TCR beta clonotypes. Of the TCR beta families, the public ones yielded a cumulative frequency that identified carriers of CMV plus the relevant HLA.

TCRdb itself ran the reads through MiXCR, one entry per CDR3 protein. The repertoire holds about 340,000 distinct CDR3 sequences, under 35% seen once, with 15% to 20% in the top ten. This clonotype was sampled from a human donor in good health (CMV status not recorded). Some clones in this sample may be carry-over from other donors' samples. Source: cultured PBMCs, taken from culture after CMV antigen stimulation.

CDR3: CASSSGGLDQPQHF. For the CDR3, the DNA is TGTGCCAGCAGTTCTGGGGGATTGGATCAGCCCCAGCATTTT. The chain combines TRBV28 with TRBJ1-5, with a tentative D call TRBD1 (5 bases). Per the germline V gene, CDR1 is MDHEN and CDR2 is SYDVKM. V was cut by 4 bases and J by 5 bases, with 12 bases left in between. The CDR3 sequence is 14 residues long.